A selection of T cell receptor beta chains follows, all from one sample in a study of STAT5B mutations in CD4+ large granular lymphocyte leukemia. Only in-frame clones appear in the TCRdb table, and some are missing; sequencing was by immunoSEQ multiplex PCR. The profile shows some 30,000 clones, approximately 80% of them singletons. Sequencing was done on a sample of CD4+ T cells from blood buffy coats. These receptors were obtained from a human donor in good health. Each CDR3 is given with its conserved first and last residue. The D gene is left open where the match is weak. Clone sizes are given selectively: once, few, many, or a class where the clone is expanded.

CDR3nt: TGTGCCAGCAGTTTTGGGACTAGCGGGGTAAATGAGCAGTTCTTC
CDR3aa: CASSFGTSGVNEQFF
abundance: NA
j_gene: TRBJ2-1
d_gene: TRBD2
v_gene: TRBV28

CDR3nt: TGTGCCAGTAGTAGTTCAGGGGTCACTGAAGCTTTCTTT
CDR3aa: CASSSSGVTEAFF
abundance: NA
j_gene: TRBJ1-1
d_gene: NA
v_gene: TRBV19

CDR3nt: TGTGCCAGTAGTGGCGGGACTAGCGGGAGGAGGAATGAGCAGTTCTTC
CDR3aa: CASSGGTSGRRNEQFF
abundance: NA
j_gene: TRBJ2-1
d_gene: TRBD2
v_gene: TRBV19

CDR3nt: TGTGCCAGCAGCTCGGGGACAGGGGTTGGGTTAAGCACAGATACGCAGTATTTT
CDR3aa: CASSSGTGVGLSTDTQYF
abundance: NA
j_gene: TRBJ2-3
d_gene: TRBD1
v_gene: TRBV5-8

CDR3nt: TGCGCCAGCAGCTTGGCCCCCGGGACTAGCAACAATGAGCAGTTCTTC
CDR3aa: CASSLAPGTSNNEQFF
abundance: NA
j_gene: TRBJ2-1
d_gene: TRBD2
v_gene: TRBV5-1

CDR3nt: TGTGCCAGCAGCGTAGAGGGGACTAGCGGGAAGAATGAGCAGTTCTTC
CDR3aa: CASSVEGTSGKNEQFF
abundance: NA
j_gene: TRBJ2-1
d_gene: TRBD2
v_gene: TRBV9

CDR3nt: TGTGCCAGCAGCTTGGAAGAGACCCAGTACTTC
CDR3aa: CASSLEETQYF
abundance: NA
j_gene: TRBJ2-5
d_gene: NA
v_gene: TRBV5-4

CDR3nt: TGTGCCATCAGTGAAGGGCTAGCGGGAGACTACGAGCAGTACTTC
CDR3aa: CAISEGLAGDYEQYF
abundance: NA
j_gene: TRBJ2-7
d_gene: TRBD2
v_gene: TRBV10-3

CDR3nt: TGCGCCAGCAGCTTGGGGCAGGGGGCGGGAGATACGCAGTATTTT
CDR3aa: CASSLGQGAGDTQYF
abundance: NA
j_gene: TRBJ2-3
d_gene: TRBD1
v_gene: TRBV5-1

CDR3nt: TGTGCCAGCAGTTACTCGAGGGCAGGAGCGGAAGCTTTCTTT
CDR3aa: CASSYSRAGAEAFF
abundance: NA
j_gene: TRBJ1-1
d_gene: NA
v_gene: TRBV6-5

CDR3nt: TGTGCCAGCTCACCACCGTCGGTCGGGACAGGGGTTGGCTACACCTTC
CDR3aa: CASSPPSVGTGVGYTF
abundance: NA
j_gene: TRBJ1-2
d_gene: TRBD1
v_gene: TRBV18

CDR3nt: TGTGCCAGCAGTGGCCAGGCACATAGCAATCAGCCCCAGCATTTT
CDR3aa: CASSGQAHSNQPQHF
abundance: NA
j_gene: TRBJ1-5
d_gene: NA
v_gene: TRBV25-1

CDR3nt: TGTGCCATCAGTGGGGCGGTGACAGCTACTTATGGCTACACCTTC
CDR3aa: CAISGAVTATYGYTF
abundance: NA
j_gene: TRBJ1-2
d_gene: NA
v_gene: TRBV10-3

CDR3nt: TGTGCCAGCAGCCACGGGGACAGAAAAGAGACCCAGTACTTC
CDR3aa: CASSHGDRKETQYF
abundance: NA
j_gene: TRBJ2-5
d_gene: TRBD1
v_gene: TRBV7-2

CDR3nt: TGTGCCAGCAGCTTAGCGGGGGGGGCGCAAGGCTACACCTTC
CDR3aa: CASSLAGGAQGYTF
abundance: NA
j_gene: TRBJ1-2
d_gene: NA
v_gene: TRBV7-9

CDR3nt: TGTGCCAGCAGCTTCCCGGGACTGCCTAGCTCCTACAATGAGCAGTTCTTC
CDR3aa: CASSFPGLPSSYNEQFF
abundance: NA
j_gene: TRBJ2-1
d_gene: NA
v_gene: TRBV11-2

CDR3nt: TGTGCCAGCAGCTTAGAAGGCAGCAGGGTTTCTGGGGCCAACGTCCTGACTTTC
CDR3aa: CASSLEGSRVSGANVLTF
abundance: once
j_gene: TRBJ2-6
d_gene: NA
v_gene: TRBV7-9

CDR3nt: TGTGCCAGCAGTTACCAATTGGAGGGTTCCCGAGCTTTCTTT
CDR3aa: CASSYQLEGSRAFF
abundance: NA
j_gene: TRBJ1-1
d_gene: NA
v_gene: TRBV6-5

CDR3nt: TGTGCCAGCAGCTTAATTTCGGGAGCGGCAGATACGCAGTATTTT
CDR3aa: CASSLISGAADTQYF
abundance: NA
j_gene: TRBJ2-3
d_gene: NA
v_gene: TRBV7-2

CDR3nt: TGTGCCAGCAGCTCTCTTGACAGGGGGCGGTTTGAGCAGTTCTTC
CDR3aa: CASSSLDRGRFEQFF
abundance: once
j_gene: TRBJ2-1
d_gene: TRBD1
v_gene: TRBV11-2

CDR3nt: TGTGCCAGCAGCGTAGGGGCGACCGGGGAGCTGTTTTTT
CDR3aa: CASSVGATGELFF
abundance: once
j_gene: TRBJ2-2
d_gene: NA
v_gene: TRBV9

CDR3nt: TGTGCCAGCAGCTTACTTCGGAGCGGGAAAGATACGCAGTATTTT
CDR3aa: CASSLLRSGKDTQYF
abundance: NA
j_gene: TRBJ2-3
d_gene: TRBD2
v_gene: TRBV7-9

CDR3nt: TGCGCCAGCAGCTTGGGTCTTGGTTCCTCTGAGCAGTTCTTC
CDR3aa: CASSLGLGSSEQFF
abundance: NA
j_gene: TRBJ2-1
d_gene: NA
v_gene: TRBV5-1